This T cell receptor (beta chain) was identified during a study of shared clonotypes between healthy human individuals. The overall study: The cohort comprised a couple of women and a few men. Their ages spanned 18 to 49 years.

Replicate sorted-subset PCRs were loaded with about 0.2 ug DNA, 31,000 or so T cell genomes. Sequenced by immunoSEQ multiplex PCR; TCRdb stores in-frame clones only, minus some. The sample holds about 710,000 clones, roughly 72% seen once. Healthy HIV-negative adults without recent acute infections or vaccinations served as donors. The clonotype originates from a woman aged 30 to 39 in good health. The sample consisted of memory CD4+ T cells sorted from blood. The subset was: CD45RA-negative fraction.

The CDR3 nucleotides are TGTGCCATCAGTAACTCCTTCCAGGGTAACACTGAAGCTTTCTTT. This translates into CAISNSFQGNTEAFF. The chain links TRBV10-3 to TRBJ1-1, with D tentatively TRBD1 (5 bases). The CDR3 length is 15 residues. The V end lost 5 bases, the J end lost 2 bases, and 15 bases lay between the germline ends. The germline gives CDR1 ENHRY, CDR2 SYGVKD.